These 29 T cell receptor beta chains were sequenced from one sample in a study of cytomegalovirus exposure and HLA in healthy donors. PCR primers comprised 60 Vbeta and 13 Jbeta primers. The method was immunoSEQ multiplex PCR; TCRdb's version includes in-frame clones alone and lacks a portion of them. The table lists over 200,000 clones, 82% of them singletons. The sample was PBMCs. Source of these receptors: a man aged 35-49 years in good health and CMV-seropositive.

Only one count was recorded for this clone. The rearrangement links TRBV7-9 to TRBJ2-5; TRBD2 matches at 9 bases. There are 18 residues in the CDR3. Unmatched junction bases numbered 15, after V lost 2 bases and J lost 5 bases. Germline CDR1 SEHNR, CDR2 FQNEAQ (reference sequence). In nucleotides, the CDR3 is TGTGCCAGCAGCTTATTCCTCGGGGGTAGCGGGAGAGGGGAGACCCAGTACTTC. It specifies CASSLFLGGSGRGETQYF.

The chain has TRBV19 and TRBJ2-1, with D possibly being TRBD1 (6 bases). Germline CDR1 LNHDA, CDR2 SQIVND (reference sequence). CDR3 length: 16 residues. The V gene lost 7 bases and the J gene lost 5 bases, with 21 bases spanning the gap. The CDR3 loop is CASIITGTGPHNEQFF. DNA of the CDR3: TGTGCCAGTATAATCACAGGGACCGGGCCCCACAATGAGCAGTTCTTC.

V gene TRBV7-9 combines with J gene TRBJ2-3, with 7 bases identical to TRBD2. The V and J ends lost 11 bases and 3 bases, in that order; junction bases with no gene match: 11. Germline assignment: CDR1 SEHNR and CDR2 FQNEAQ (reference sequence). This CDR3 spans 14 amino acids. The CDR3, as DNA: TGTGCCCAAGGAGAGCTAGCGGCTACAGATACGCAGTATTTT. It codes for CAQGELAATDTQYF.

The J gene is TRBJ1-5, the V gene TRBV19; no clear D. The CDR3 runs to 14 residues. Deletions cut 7 bases from V and 2 bases from J, with 12 bases between. Germline CDR1 is LNHDA and CDR2 is SQIVND (reference sequence). CDR3 sequence (DNA): TGTGCCAGTACCCCCACAATGGGCAATCAGCCCCAGCATTTT. Protein sequence: CASTPTMGNQPQHF.

The chain uses TRBV4-1 and TRBJ2-7; 7 bases line up with TRBD1. This CDR3 is built from 16 residues. V lost 1 base to trimming and J lost 0 bases; unmatched junction nucleotides: 6. Germline CDR1 MGHRA, CDR2 YSYEKL. The CDR3 is CASSQVGQPSSYEQYF. As DNA, the CDR3 is TGCGCCAGCAGCCAAGTGGGACAGCCAAGCTCCTACGAGCAGTACTTC.

This clone was recorded only once. The chain joins TRBV5-1 to TRBJ1-1, with 7 bases fitting TRBD1. V was clipped by 5 bases and J by 5 bases; unmatched bases: 9. CDR3 size: 14 residues. From germline, CDR1 is SGHRS and CDR2 YFSETQ. CDR3 in DNA: TGCGCCAGCAGATCCCGACAGGGTGAAACTGAAGCTTTCTTT. This sequence encodes CASRSRQGETEAFF.

The V call is TRBV7-9, the J call TRBJ2-1; D remains unclear. V lost 1 base and J lost 0, with 10 bases in between. Germline CDR1 reads SEHNR; CDR2 reads FQNEAQ (reference sequence). CDR3 length: 16 amino acids. CDR3 amino acids: CASSLDLRSSYNEQFF. The CDR3 DNA reads TGTGCCAGCAGCTTAGATCTGCGTAGCTCCTACAATGAGCAGTTCTTC.

This clone was detected only a few times. The chain carries TRBV27 and TRBJ1-1; D perhaps matches TRBD1 (6 bases). Germline V gene lookup returns CDR1 MNHEY and CDR2 SMNVEV (reference sequence). V was shortened by 10 bases and J by 2 bases, with 23 bases between the two germline ends. CDR3 length: 16 amino acids. In nucleotides, the CDR3 is TGTGCCACCTTTCCCAGGTGGGGGCGACAAAACACTGAAGCTTTCTTT. Residues: CATFPRWGRQNTEAFF.

This clone was seen a single time. The V and J genes are TRBV6-1 and TRBJ2-1; 8 bases fit TRBD2. The ends lost 5 bases at V and 4 bases at J; junction bases unmatched: 7. In germline, CDR1 is MNHNS, CDR2 SASEGT. The CDR3 runs to 15 residues. The CDR3 protein is CASSPGLAPYNEQFF. CDR3 DNA: TGTGCCAGCAGTCCCGGACTAGCCCCGTACAATGAGCAGTTCTTC.

The rearrangement links TRBV21-1 to TRBJ2-7; TRBD1, the table's D call, lacks a check against the DNA. TRBV21-1 counts as a pseudogene. This CDR3 is built from 14 residues. This CDR3 reads CASSKAGQGIEQYF. The DNA for the CDR3 is TGTGCCAGCAGCAAAGCCGGACAGGGTATCGAGCAGTACTTC.

The chain uses TRBV2 and TRBJ2-7, with 7 bases identical to TRBD1. The CDR3 length is 12 residues. CDR1 is SNHLY and CDR2 is FYNNEI in the germline V gene. Trimming took 11 bases from V and 6 from J; bases not matched to a gene: 10. CDR3 in DNA: TGTGCCGGAGGACAGGAATTAGGCGAGCAGTACGTC. Translating it yields CAGGQELGEQYV.

This clone has only a few counts. The rearrangement links TRBV6-1 to TRBJ2-7, with TRBD1 matching over 9 bases. This CDR3 spans 14 amino acids. V shed 8 bases, J shed 4 bases, and the junction held 9 bases outside the gene matches. Germline V gene lookup returns CDR1 MNHNS and CDR2 SASEGT. CDR3 region: CASALGTGTYEQYF. The CDR3 DNA reads as TGTGCCAGCGCCCTCGGGACAGGGACTTACGAGCAGTACTTC.

The chain combines TRBV19 with TRBJ2-1, with TRBD2 matching over 11 bases. The trim removed 4 bases at V and 0 bases at J, leaving 14 bases unmatched. Germline CDR1 and CDR2: LNHDA and SQIVND (reference sequence). The CDR3 covers 20 residues. CDR3 coding DNA: TGTGCCAGTAGTACCTTCGGGACTAGCGGCTCATTCGCCTCCTACAATGAGCAGTTCTTC. Residues: CASSTFGTSGSFASYNEQFF.

The rearrangement joins TRBV6-1 to TRBJ2-7, with D perhaps matching TRBD1 (7 bases). From germline, CDR1 is MNHNS and CDR2 SASEGT. The CDR3 covers 14 residues. Trimming took 1 base from V and 4 from J, leaving 11 bases between them. The CDR3: CASSEGAGGYEQYF. The CDR3 coding sequence is TGTGCCAGCAGTGAAGGAGCAGGGGGGTACGAGCAGTACTTC.

This chain uses TRBV6-6 with TRBJ2-7; the match to TRBD1 covers 7 bases. CDR3 length: 15 amino acids. Germline CDR1 and CDR2: MNHNY and SVGAGI (reference sequence). V gave up 7 bases and J gave up 5 bases; unmatched junction bases: 14. The CDR3 nucleotides are TGTGCCAGCACCAGGGGGTCGGCCCATCCCGACGAGCAGTACTTC. Translating it yields CASTRGSAHPDEQYF.

The chain has TRBV4-1 and TRBJ2-1, with D tentatively TRBD1 (5 bases). The CDR3 is 16 residues long. The V end was cut by 0 bases, the J end by 2 bases, with 11 bases between. CDR1 is MGHRA and CDR2 is YSYEKL in the germline V gene. CDR3 loop: CASSQDPQDAYNEQFF. The CDR3 DNA is TGCGCCAGCAGCCAAGATCCACAGGATGCCTACAATGAGCAGTTCTTC.

V gene TRBV30 combines with J gene TRBJ2-1, with 7 bases lining up with TRBD2. Losses at the gene ends were 5 bases for V and 3 bases for J; bases not matched to a gene: 7. Germline loops: CDR1 GTSNPN, CDR2 SVGIG (reference sequence). The CDR3 totals 14 residues. The CDR3 region is CAWEASGNYNEQFF. CDR3 bases: TGTGCCTGGGAAGCTAGCGGAAACTACAATGAGCAGTTCTTC.

This sequence joins TRBV5-1 and TRBJ2-7; 12 bases align to TRBD2. The CDR3 spans 18 residues. Germline CDR1 SGHRS, CDR2 YFSETQ. With V trimmed by 3 bases and J by 3 bases, 13 bases remained unmatched. CDR3 residues: CASSSNPSGRAGSYEQYF. CDR3 in DNA: TGCGCCAGCAGCTCAAACCCTAGCGGGAGGGCCGGGAGCTACGAGCAGTACTTC. Full variable domain (missing parts from reference TRBV5-1 and TRBJ2-7): KAGVTQTPRYLIKTRGQQVTLSCSPISGHRSVSWYQQTPGQGLQFLFEYFSETQRNKGNFPGRFSGRQFSNSRSEMNVSTLELGDSALYLCASSSNPSGRAGSYEQYFGPGTRLTVT.

This clone has just a few counts. This chain uses TRBV7-9 with TRBJ2-1, with 7 positions matching TRBD2. Germline CDR1 SEHNR, CDR2 FQNEAQ (reference sequence). CDR3 length: 18 amino acids. With V trimmed by 5 bases and J by 2 bases, 15 bases remained unmatched. CDR3: CASSPSSPGAGAYNEQFF. CDR3 coding DNA: TGTGCCAGCAGCCCAAGTAGCCCTGGGGCGGGAGCCTACAATGAGCAGTTCTTC.

This rearrangement joins TRBV5-8 to TRBJ2-6; 9 bases align to TRBD1. The CDR3 extends over 15 amino acids. V trimming: 10 bases; J trimming: 3 bases; junction bases outside the gene matches: 8. The germline CDR1 and CDR2 sequences are SGHTS and YDEGEE. As DNA, the CDR3 is TGTGCCGCGGGGACAGGGCTATTTGGGGCCAACGTCCTGACTTTC. This translates into CAAGTGLFGANVLTF. Looking up the rest from reference TRBV5-8 and TRBJ2-6 gives the full variable domain: EAGVTQSPTHLIKTRGQQATLRCSPISGHTSVYWYQQALGLGLQFLLWYDEGEERNRGNFPPRFSGRQFPNYSSELNVNALELEDSALYLCAAGTGLFGANVLTFGAGSRLTVL.

This clone was recorded a few times. The chain carries TRBV4-1 and TRBJ2-3; 8 bases are shared with TRBD2. Germline trimming cut 1 base from V and 0 bases from J; bases unmatched to any gene: 0. The CDR3 is 15 amino acids. Germline V gives CDR1 MGHRA, CDR2 YSYEKL. CDR3 sequence (DNA): TGCGCCAGCAGCCAAGCTAGCGGGAGCACAGATACGCAGTATTTT. As protein: CASSQASGSTDTQYF.

About this clone: A read error may account for a junction end that differs from germline. The gene calls are TRBV18 and TRBJ2-4, with D perhaps matching TRBD1 (6 bases). The CDR3 spans 13 residues. The germline CDR1 and CDR2 sequences are KGHSH and LQKENI. For the CDR3, the DNA is TGTGCCAGCCCACCACCCGACAGGAGCATTCAGTACTTC. This codes for CASPPPDRSIQYF. Drawing the rest from reference TRBV18 and TRBJ2-4, the complete variable domain is NAGVMQNPRHLVRRRGQEARLRCSPMKGHSHVYWYRQLPEEGLKFMVYLQKENIIDESGMPKERFSAEFPKEGPSILRIQQVVRGDSAAYFCASPPPDRSIQYFGAGTRLSVL.

The chain combines TRBV27 with TRBJ1-6; D is unresolved. CDR3 size: 16 residues. Trimming shortened V by 6 bases and J by 1 base, and 13 bases separated the two germline ends. Germline CDR1 reads MNHEY; CDR2 reads SMNVEV (reference sequence). CDR3 loop: CASSLLAISYNSPLHF. CDR3 sequence (DNA): TGTGCCAGCAGCTTGCTAGCGATTTCCTATAATTCACCCCTCCACTTT.

Concerning this clone itself: The same CDR3 is also encoded by other DNA sequences in this sample. The V and J genes are TRBV7-9 and TRBJ2-5, with unresolved D. V was shortened by 1 base and J by 3 bases, with 6 bases between the two germline ends. CDR1 is SEHNR and CDR2 is FQNEAQ in the germline V gene (reference sequence). The CDR3 sequence is 13 residues long. CDR3 nucleotides: TGTGCCAGCAGCTTAGTGGCAGAAGAGACCCAGTACTTC. It translates to CASSLVAEETQYF. Looking up the rest from reference TRBV7-9 and TRBJ2-5 gives the full variable domain: DTGVSQNPRHKITKRGQNVTFRCDPISEHNRLYWYRQTLGQGPEFLTYFQNEAQLEKSRLLSDRFSAERPKGSFSTLEIQRTEQGDSAMYLCASSLVAEETQYFGPGTRLLVL.

The chain employs TRBV5-6 and TRBJ2-1; 14 bases align to TRBD2. This CDR3 is 15 amino acids long. Per germline, CDR1 SGHDT and CDR2 YYEEEE. Germline trimming cut 6 bases from V and 3 bases from J; bases unmatched to any gene: 2. This CDR3 is CASTGLAGGYNEQFF. As DNA, the CDR3 is TGTGCCAGCACCGGACTAGCGGGAGGCTACAATGAGCAGTTCTTC.

CDR3 residues: CASSWDRGHEQYV. The CDR3 nucleotides are TGTGCCAGCAGCTGGGACAGGGGACACGAGCAGTACGTC. V usage is TRBV5-6 and J usage is TRBJ2-7; 10 nucleotides match TRBD1. The trim removed 3 bases at V and 5 bases at J, leaving 2 bases unmatched. Germline values: CDR1 SGHDT, CDR2 YYEEEE. The CDR3 extends over 13 amino acids.

V is TRBV15 and J is TRBJ2-7; TRBD2 matches at 7 bases. J gave up 4 bases and V 4 bases, and 10 bases lay outside the gene matches. CDR1 LNHNV and CDR2 YYDKDF come from the germline V gene (reference sequence). The CDR3 is made up of 15 amino acids. CDR3 DNA: TGTGCCACCAGCAACGGCGGGGGTTCTGGTTACGAGCAGTACTTC. Its protein product is CATSNGGGSGYEQYF.

This CDR3 is CASARLGGTEAFF. The DNA for the CDR3 is TGCGCCAGCGCAAGGTTAGGGGGCACTGAAGCTTTCTTT. This chain uses TRBV5-1 with TRBJ1-1, with a weak D call TRBD1 (6 bases). Trimming left V 7 bases short and J 4 bases short, with 14 bases between. The CDR3 totals 13 residues. Germline V gene lookup returns CDR1 SGHRS and CDR2 YFSETQ. The complete variable domain, with remaining parts taken from reference TRBV5-1 and TRBJ1-1, reads KAGVTQTPRYLIKTRGQQVTLSCSPISGHRSVSWYQQTPGQGLQFLFEYFSETQRNKGNFPGRFSGRQFSNSRSEMNVSTLELGDSALYLCASARLGGTEAFFGQGTRLTVV.

This rearrangement joins TRBV7-8 to TRBJ1-4, with a weak D call TRBD1 (5 bases). Between the trimmed V and J ends, which lost 5 bases and 4 bases, there was a span of 14 bases. This CDR3 has 15 amino acids. From germline, CDR1 is SGHVS and CDR2 FQNEAQ. The CDR3 bases are TGTGCCAGCAGCACCCCGACAGATAATAATGAAAAACTGTTTTTT. As protein: CASSTPTDNNEKLFF.